This TCR beta chain stems from a study of blood T cell repertoires in COVID-19. The assay was immunoSEQ multiplex PCR, and TCRdb's table has in-frame clones only and misses some. In the table there are thousands of clones, 84% of which are singletons. Per germline, CDR1 SGHAT and CDR2 FQNNGV. The CDR3 is made up of 15 amino acids. V was shortened by 3 bases and J by 1 base, with 10 bases between the two germline ends. This clonotype was sampled from a human donor with active COVID-19. The donor label of this sample is uncertain. The rearrangement uses TRBV11-2 and TRBJ1-5; no reliable D call. Material for sequencing was peripheral blood. Here the CDR3 reads CASSLSGLSNQPQHF. The DNA for the CDR3 is TGTGCCAGCAGCTTGTCGGGTCTGAGCAATCAGCCCCAGCATTTT. The variable domain in full, completed from reference TRBV11-2 and TRBJ1-5, reads EAGVAQSPRYKIIEKRQSVAFWCNPISGHATLYWYQQILGQGPKLLIQFQNNGVVDDSQLPKDRFSAERLKGVDSTLKIQPAKLEDSAVYLCASSLSGLSNQPQHFGDGTRLSIL.